This T cell receptor beta chain derives from a study of T-cell memory formation after mild COVID-19. Regarding the study as a whole: Pre-infection memory showed some responding clones, and this suggested that cross-reactive memory joined. Shrinking CD4+ clones resided mostly in CM and EM, and CD8+ ones in EMRA.

The ends lost 7 bases at V and 2 bases at J; junction bases unmatched: 10. The CDR3 runs to 16 residues. CDR1 is MNHEY, CDR2 SMNVEV, per germline (reference sequence). Points on this clonotype: The target antigen is unknown.

TCRdb independently ran MiXCR on the 5' RACE reads; one entry per CDR3 protein. The sample consists of some 600,000 distinct CDR3 sequences, about 18% of them appearing once. Sequencing was done on a sample of PBMCs or a T cell subset sorted from them (not recorded which). The sequence came from an adult woman who had mild COVID-19 (a few samples of this study predate the infection). Cell type and time point are not known. The chain is built from TRBV27 and TRBJ1-5; 8 bases align to TRBD1. CDR3 sequence: CASINPGQGGNQPQHF. The CDR3 DNA sequence: TGTGCCAGCATCAACCCCGGACAGGGAGGCAATCAGCCCCAGCATTTT.